This T cell receptor beta chain emerged from a study of immune heterogeneity within non-small cell lung tumors. Germline CDR1 reads GTSNPN; CDR2 reads SVGIG (reference sequence). The CDR3 totals 12 residues. Trimming took 8 bases from V and 2 from J, leaving 13 bases between them. Bulk tumor genomic DNA was the template, and each sample received around 650 ng. In surgery, several biopsies were collected from each primary tumor at widely spaced sites. Samples came from untreated patients having curative surgery for newly diagnosed non-small cell lung cancer. Study-level points and caveats: A moderate but significant correlation was observed between local T-cell clonality and local tumor mutational burden (R about 0.34).

For the TCR beta CDR3, multiplex PCR with 32 V and 13 J primers performed the amplification. MiXCR was run by TCRdb on the multiplex PCR reads, yielding one entry per CDR3 protein. The sample has 1,500 to 2,500 distinct CDR3 sequences, 25% to 30% seen once. This clonotype showed up just once. Antigen specificity is unknown. Sequences were obtained from lung tumor tissue. The TCR sequence derives from a woman aged 50 to 60 with non-small cell lung cancer. The J gene is TRBJ2-7, the V gene TRBV30, with a weak D call TRBD2 (5 bases). CDR3 sequence reads: CAQGPGTYEQYF. The CDR3 DNA sequence: TGTGCCCAAGGGCCGGGGACCTACGAGCAGTACTTC.